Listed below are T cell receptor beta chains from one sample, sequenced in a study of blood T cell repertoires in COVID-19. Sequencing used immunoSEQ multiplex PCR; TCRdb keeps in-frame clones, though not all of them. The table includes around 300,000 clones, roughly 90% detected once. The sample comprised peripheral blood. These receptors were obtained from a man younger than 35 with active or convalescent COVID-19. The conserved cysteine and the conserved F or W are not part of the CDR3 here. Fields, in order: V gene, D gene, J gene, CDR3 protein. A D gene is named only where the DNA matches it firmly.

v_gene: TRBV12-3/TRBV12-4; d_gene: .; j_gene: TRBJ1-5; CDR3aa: ASSVNGNQPQH
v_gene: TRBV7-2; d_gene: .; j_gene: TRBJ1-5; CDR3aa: ASGPGVSNQPQH
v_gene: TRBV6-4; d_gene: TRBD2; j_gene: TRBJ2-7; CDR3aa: ASKREGYIAPLYEQY
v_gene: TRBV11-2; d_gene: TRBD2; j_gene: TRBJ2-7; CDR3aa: ASSPMGTSEHEQY
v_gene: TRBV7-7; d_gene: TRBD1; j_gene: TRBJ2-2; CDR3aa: ASSAGTGGTGELF
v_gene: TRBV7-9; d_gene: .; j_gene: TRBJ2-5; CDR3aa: ASSFGWRNEGEETQY
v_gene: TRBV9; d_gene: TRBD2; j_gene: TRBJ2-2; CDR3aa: ASSVASGTAGELF
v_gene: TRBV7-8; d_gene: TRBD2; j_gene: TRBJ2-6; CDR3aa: ASSTRGTSSGANVLT
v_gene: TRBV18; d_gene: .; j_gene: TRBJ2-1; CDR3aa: ASSPRGPRAEQF
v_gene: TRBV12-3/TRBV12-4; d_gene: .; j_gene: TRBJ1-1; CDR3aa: ASSLPRGTEAF
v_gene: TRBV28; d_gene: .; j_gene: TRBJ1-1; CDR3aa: ASSNPGGTTEAF
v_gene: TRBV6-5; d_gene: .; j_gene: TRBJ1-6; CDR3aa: ASSYRGGYSPLH
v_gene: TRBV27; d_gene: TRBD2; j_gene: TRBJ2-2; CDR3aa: ASRRLAAGELF
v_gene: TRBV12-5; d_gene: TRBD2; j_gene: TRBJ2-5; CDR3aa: ASGLPSGPKETQY
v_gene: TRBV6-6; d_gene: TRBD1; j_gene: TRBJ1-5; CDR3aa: ASSPRFGTGGSYSNQPQH
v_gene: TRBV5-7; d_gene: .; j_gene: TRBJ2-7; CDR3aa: ASILVWGGVYEQY
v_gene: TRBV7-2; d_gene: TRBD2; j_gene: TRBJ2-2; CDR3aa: ASSLKFAGGLGTGELF
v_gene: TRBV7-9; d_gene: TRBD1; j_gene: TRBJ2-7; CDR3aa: ASSLGVGQTYEQY
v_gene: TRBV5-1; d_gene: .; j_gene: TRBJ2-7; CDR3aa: ASSLVAGAYYEQY
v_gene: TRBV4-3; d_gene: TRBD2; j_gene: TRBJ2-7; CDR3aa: ASSQRRGATYEQY
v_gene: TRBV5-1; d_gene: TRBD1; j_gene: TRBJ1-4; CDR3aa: ASSPGDSFATNEKLF
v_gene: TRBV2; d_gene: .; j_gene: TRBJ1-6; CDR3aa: ASSPRGIFGGSSYNSPLH
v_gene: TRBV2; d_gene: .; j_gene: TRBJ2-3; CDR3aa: ASMDNHYTDTQY
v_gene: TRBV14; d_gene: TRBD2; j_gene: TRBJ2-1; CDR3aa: ASSQDSGRWYNEQF
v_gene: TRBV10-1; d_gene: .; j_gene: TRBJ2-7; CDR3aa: ASSVYFESRVNYEQY
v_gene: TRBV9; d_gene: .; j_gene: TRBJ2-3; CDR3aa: ASKQGNTDTQY
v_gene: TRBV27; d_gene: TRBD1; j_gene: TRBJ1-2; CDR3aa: ASSFDRATPYGYT
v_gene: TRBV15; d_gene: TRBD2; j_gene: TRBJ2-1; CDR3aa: ATREREEFNEQF
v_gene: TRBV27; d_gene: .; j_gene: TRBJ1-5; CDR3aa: ASSSQDGGDYSNQPQH
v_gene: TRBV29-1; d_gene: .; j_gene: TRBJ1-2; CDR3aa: SVVVGGDGYGYT
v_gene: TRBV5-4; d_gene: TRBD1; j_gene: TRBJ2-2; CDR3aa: ASSRTRTGTKSGELF
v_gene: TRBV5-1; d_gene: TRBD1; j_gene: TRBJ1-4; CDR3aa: ASSPGQGDEKLF
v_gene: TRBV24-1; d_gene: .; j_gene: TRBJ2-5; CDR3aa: ATSDLVSPVTQY
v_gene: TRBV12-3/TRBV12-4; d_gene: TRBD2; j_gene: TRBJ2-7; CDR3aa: ASMTSGYEQY
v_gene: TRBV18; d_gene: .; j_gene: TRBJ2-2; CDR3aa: ASSFGGGTGELF